This T cell receptor (beta chain) emerged from a study of shared clonotypes between healthy human individuals. Points from the study as a whole: When naive CD4 clonotypes were compared across a few donors, roughly 4.9% were shared.

Every contributor of samples was a Caucasian grown-up residing in Nashville, Tennessee. The CD4+ fraction was divided into a CD45RA+ naive subset and a CD45RA-negative memory subset. A word on this clone: Its matching antigen is unknown.

Tens of thousands of T cell genomes, or approximately 190 ng DNA, went into the sorted-subset replicate PCRs. TCRdb's copy holds only in-frame clones and misses some; the assay was immunoSEQ multiplex PCR. The table has roughly 640,000 clones, 97% seen once; the top ten hold around 0.058%. Between the trimmed V and J ends, which lost 7 bases and 0 bases, there was a span of 13 bases. CDR3 length: 15 residues. CDR1 and CDR2 from the germline V gene are MNHEY and SMNVEV (reference sequence). Sequenced: naive CD4+ T cells sorted from blood. Subset noted: CD45RA+ positively selected. This sequence was found in a woman in her thirties in good health. The chain links TRBV27 to TRBJ1-5; possibly TRBD1 for D (6 bases). Here the CDR3 reads CASINRVGSNQPQHF. The DNA for the CDR3 is TGTGCCAGCATTAACAGGGTGGGTAGCAATCAGCCCCAGCATTTT.